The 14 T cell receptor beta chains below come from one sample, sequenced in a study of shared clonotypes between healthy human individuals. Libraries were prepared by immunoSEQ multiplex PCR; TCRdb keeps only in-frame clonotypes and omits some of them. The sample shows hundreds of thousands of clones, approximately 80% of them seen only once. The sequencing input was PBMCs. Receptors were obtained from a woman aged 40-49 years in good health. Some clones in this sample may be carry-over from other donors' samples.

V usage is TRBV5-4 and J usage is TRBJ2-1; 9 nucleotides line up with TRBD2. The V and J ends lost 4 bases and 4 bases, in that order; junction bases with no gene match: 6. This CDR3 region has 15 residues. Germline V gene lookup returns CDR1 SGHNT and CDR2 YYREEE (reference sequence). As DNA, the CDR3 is TGTGCCAGCAGCCCTAGCGGGACATTGTACAATGAGCAGTTCTTC. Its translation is CASSPSGTLYNEQFF. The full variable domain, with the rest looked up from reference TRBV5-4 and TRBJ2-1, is ETGVTQSPTHLIKTRGQQVTLRCSSQSGHNTVSWYQQALGQGPQFIFQYYREEENGRGNFPPRFSGLQFPNYSSELNVNALELDDSALYLCASSPSGTLYNEQFFGPGTRLTVL.

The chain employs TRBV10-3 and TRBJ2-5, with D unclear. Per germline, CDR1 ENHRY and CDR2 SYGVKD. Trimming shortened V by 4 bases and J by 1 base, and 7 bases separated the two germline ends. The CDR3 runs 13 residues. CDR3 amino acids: CAISGGSQETQYF. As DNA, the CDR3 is TGTGCCATCAGTGGGGGTAGCCAAGAGACCCAGTACTTC.

The CDR3 DNA reads TGTGCCAGTAGTATATCTATGCTGAGCTTCTCCTACGAGCAGTACTTC. It encodes CASSISMLSFSYEQYF. The chain recombines TRBV19 with TRBJ2-7, with D unresolved. V lost 2 bases, J lost 0 bases, and 14 bases lay in between. Germline V gene lookup returns CDR1 LNHDA and CDR2 SQIVND (reference sequence). The CDR3 is 16 residues long.

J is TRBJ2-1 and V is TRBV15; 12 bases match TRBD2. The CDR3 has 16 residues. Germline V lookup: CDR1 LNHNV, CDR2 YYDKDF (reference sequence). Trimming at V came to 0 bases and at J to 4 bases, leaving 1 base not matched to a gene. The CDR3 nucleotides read TGTGCCACCAGCAGAGATCTAGCGGGAGGGTACAATGAGCAGTTCTTC. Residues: CATSRDLAGGYNEQFF.

In DNA form, the CDR3 reads TGTGCCAGTAGTAGTCAGCCGGGAGGATACGAGCAGTACTTC. The encoded protein is CASSSQPGGYEQYF. The chain is built from TRBV19 and TRBJ2-7, with 7 bases aligning to TRBD2. This CDR3 is built from 14 residues. The ends lost 4 bases at V and 4 bases at J; junction bases unmatched: 7. Germline V lookup: CDR1 LNHDA, CDR2 SQIVND (reference sequence).

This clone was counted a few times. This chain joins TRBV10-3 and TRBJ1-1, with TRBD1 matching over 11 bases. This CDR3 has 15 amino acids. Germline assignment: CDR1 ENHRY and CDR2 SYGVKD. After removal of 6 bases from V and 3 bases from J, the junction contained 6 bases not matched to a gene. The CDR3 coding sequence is TGTGCCATCAGATACGGGACAGGGGGGCACACTGAAGCTTTCTTT. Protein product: CAIRYGTGGHTEAFF.

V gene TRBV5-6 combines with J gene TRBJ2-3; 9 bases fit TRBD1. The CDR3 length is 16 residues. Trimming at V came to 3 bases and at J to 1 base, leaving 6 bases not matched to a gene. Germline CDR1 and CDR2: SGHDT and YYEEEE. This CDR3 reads CASSWTGAAGTDTQYF. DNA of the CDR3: TGTGCCAGCAGCTGGACAGGGGCGGCCGGCACAGATACGCAGTATTTT.

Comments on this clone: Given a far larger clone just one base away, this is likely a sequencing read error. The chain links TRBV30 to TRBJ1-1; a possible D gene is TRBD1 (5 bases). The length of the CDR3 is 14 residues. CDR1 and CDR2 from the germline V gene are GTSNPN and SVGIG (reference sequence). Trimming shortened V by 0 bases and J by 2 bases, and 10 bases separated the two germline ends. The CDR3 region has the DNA TGTGCCTGGAGTGTGAGAGGGGTAAACACTGAAGCTTTCTTT. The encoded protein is CAWSVRGVNTEAFF.

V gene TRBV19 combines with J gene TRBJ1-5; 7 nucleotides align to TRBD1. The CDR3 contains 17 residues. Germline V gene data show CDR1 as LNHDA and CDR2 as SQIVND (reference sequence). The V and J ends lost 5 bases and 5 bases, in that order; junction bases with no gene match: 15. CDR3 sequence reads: CASSPITTRGLHQPQHF. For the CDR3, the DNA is TGTGCCAGTAGTCCTATTACGACAAGGGGGCTCCATCAGCCCCAGCATTTT.

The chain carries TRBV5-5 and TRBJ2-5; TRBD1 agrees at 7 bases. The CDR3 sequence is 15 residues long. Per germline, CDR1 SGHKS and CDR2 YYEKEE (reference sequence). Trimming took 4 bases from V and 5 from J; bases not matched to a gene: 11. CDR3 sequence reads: CASSRQGPMGETQYF. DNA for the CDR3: TGTGCCAGCAGCAGACAGGGCCCGATGGGGGAGACCCAGTACTTC.

The CDR3 bases are TGTGCCAGCCATGGGATGGTAGGAGGCTACACCTTC. Amino acid sequence: CASHGMVGGYTF. The chain couples TRBV6-1 to TRBJ1-2, with no clear D. The V end was cut by 8 bases, the J end by 8 bases, with 15 bases between. This CDR3 is 12 amino acids long. Per germline, CDR1 MNHNS and CDR2 SASEGT.

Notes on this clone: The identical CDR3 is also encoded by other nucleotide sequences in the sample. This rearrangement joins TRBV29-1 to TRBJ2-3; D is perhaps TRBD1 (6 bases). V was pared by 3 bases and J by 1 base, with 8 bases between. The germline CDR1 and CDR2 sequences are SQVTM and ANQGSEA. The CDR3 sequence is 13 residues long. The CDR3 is CSVEAGGTDTQYF. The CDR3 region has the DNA TGCAGCGTTGAGGCAGGGGGCACAGATACGCAGTATTTT.

As DNA, the CDR3 is TGTGCCAGCAGTCCTCGTAGTTGGGGTAATGAAAAACTGTTTTTT. Its translation: CASSPRSWGNEKLFF. V and J are TRBV28 and TRBJ1-4; D is ambiguous. Germline V gene sequence: CDR1 MDHEN, CDR2 SYDVKM. The CDR3 is 15 amino acids. The germline V and J ends were trimmed by 5 bases and 4 bases, with 14 bases remaining between them.

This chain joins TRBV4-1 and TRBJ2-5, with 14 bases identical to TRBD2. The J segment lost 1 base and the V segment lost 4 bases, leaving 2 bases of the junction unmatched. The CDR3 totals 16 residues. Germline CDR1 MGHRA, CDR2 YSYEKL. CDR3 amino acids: CASSRGTSGSQETQYF. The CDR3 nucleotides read TGCGCCAGCAGCCGAGGGACTAGCGGGAGCCAAGAGACCCAGTACTTC.